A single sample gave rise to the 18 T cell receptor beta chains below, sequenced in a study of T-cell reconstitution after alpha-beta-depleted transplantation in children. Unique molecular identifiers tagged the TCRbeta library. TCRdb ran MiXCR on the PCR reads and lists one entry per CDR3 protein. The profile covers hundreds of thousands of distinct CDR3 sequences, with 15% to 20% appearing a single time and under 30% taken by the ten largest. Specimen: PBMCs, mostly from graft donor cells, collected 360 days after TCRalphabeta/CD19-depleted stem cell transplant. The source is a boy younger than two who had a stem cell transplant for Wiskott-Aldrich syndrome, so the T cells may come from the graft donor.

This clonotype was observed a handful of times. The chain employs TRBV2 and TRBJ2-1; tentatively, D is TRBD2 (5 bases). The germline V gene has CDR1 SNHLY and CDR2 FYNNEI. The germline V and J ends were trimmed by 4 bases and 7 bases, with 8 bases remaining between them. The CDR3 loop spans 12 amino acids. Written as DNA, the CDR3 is TGTGCCAGCAGTGGGTCGGGGAATGAGCAGTTCTTC. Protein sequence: CASSGSGNEQFF. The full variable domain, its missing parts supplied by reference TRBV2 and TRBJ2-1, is EPEVTQTPSHQVTQMGQEVILRCVPISNHLYFYWYRQILGQKVEFLVSFYNNEISEKSEIFDDQFSVERPDGSNFTLKIRSTKLEDSAMYFCASSGSGNEQFFGPGTRLTVL.

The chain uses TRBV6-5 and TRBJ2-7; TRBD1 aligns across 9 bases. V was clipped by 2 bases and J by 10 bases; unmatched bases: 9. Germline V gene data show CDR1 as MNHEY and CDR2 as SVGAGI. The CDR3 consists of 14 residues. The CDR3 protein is CASSYGGQGGGQYF. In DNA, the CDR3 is TGTGCCAGCAGTTACGGGGGACAGGGCGGAGGACAGTACTTC.

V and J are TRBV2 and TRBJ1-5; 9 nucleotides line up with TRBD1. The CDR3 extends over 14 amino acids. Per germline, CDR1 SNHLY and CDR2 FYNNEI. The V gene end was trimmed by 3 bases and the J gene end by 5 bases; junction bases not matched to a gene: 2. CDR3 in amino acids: CASSDGDRDQPQHF. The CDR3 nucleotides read TGTGCCAGCAGTGACGGGGACAGGGATCAGCCCCAGCATTTT.

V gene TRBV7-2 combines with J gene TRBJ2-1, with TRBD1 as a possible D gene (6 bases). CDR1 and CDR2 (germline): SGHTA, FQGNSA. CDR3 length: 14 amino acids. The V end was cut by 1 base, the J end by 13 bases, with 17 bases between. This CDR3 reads CASSLGTAGPRQFF. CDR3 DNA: TGTGCCAGCAGCTTAGGGACAGCCGGTCCGAGACAGTTCTTC.

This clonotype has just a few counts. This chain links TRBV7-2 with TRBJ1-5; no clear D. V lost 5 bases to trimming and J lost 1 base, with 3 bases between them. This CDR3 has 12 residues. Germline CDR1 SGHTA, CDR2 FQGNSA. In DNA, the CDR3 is TGTGCCAGCAGCCCGAGCAATCAGCCCCAGCATTTT. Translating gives CASSPSNQPQHF. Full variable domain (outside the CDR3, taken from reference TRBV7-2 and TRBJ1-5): GAGVSQSPSNKVTEKGKDVELRCDPISGHTALYWYRQSLGQGLEFLIYFQGNSAPDKSGLPSDRFSAERTGGSVSTLTIQRTQQEDSAVYLCASSPSNQPQHFGDGTRLSIL.

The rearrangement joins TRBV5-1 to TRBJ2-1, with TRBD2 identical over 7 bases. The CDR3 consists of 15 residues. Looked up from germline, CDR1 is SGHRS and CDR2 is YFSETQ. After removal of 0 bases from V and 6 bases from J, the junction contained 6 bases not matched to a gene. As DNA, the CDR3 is TGCGCCAGCAGCTTGGTAGCGGGTCCTACCAATGAGCAGTTCTTC. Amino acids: CASSLVAGPTNEQFF.

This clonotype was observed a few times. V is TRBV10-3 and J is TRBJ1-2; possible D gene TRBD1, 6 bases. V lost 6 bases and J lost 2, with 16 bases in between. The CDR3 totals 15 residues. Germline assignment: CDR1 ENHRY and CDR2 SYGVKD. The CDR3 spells CAIRENRAKNYGYTF. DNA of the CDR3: TGTGCCATCAGGGAAAACAGGGCTAAGAACTATGGCTACACCTTC.

The CDR3 loop is CASSQARRGYTF. In DNA form, the CDR3 reads TGCGCCAGCAGCCAAGCCAGGAGAGGCTACACCTTC. V is TRBV4-1 and J is TRBJ1-2, with D unclear. The V end lost 1 base, the J end lost 8 bases, and 8 bases lay between the germline ends. Germline lookup yields CDR1 MGHRA and CDR2 YSYEKL. The CDR3 runs 12 residues.

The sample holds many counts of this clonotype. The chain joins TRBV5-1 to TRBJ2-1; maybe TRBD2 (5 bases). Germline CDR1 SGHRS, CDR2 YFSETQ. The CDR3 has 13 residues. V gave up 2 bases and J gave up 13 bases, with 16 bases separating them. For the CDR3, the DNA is TGCGCCAGCAGCTTACCAACTAGGGAGTCTCAGTTCTTC. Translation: CASSLPTRESQFF.

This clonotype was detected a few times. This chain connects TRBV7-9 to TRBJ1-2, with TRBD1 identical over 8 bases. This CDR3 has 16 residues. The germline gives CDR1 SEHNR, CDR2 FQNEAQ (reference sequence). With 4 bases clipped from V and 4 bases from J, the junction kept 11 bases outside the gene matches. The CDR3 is CASSSTAGQAFYGYTF. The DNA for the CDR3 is TGTGCCAGCAGCTCAACGGCGGGACAGGCGTTCTATGGCTACACCTTC.

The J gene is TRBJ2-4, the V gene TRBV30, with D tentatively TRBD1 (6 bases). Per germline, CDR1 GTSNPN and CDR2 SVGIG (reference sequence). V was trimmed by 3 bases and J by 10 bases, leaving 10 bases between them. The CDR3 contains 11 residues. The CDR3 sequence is CAWRDSGIQYF. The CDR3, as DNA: TGTGCCTGGAGGGACAGCGGTATTCAGTACTTC. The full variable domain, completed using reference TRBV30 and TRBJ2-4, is SQTIHQWPATLVQPVGSPLSLECTVEGTSNPNLYWYRQAAGRGLQLLFYSVGIGQISSEVPQNLSASRPQDRQFILSSKKLLLSDSGFYLCAWRDSGIQYFGAGTRLSVL.

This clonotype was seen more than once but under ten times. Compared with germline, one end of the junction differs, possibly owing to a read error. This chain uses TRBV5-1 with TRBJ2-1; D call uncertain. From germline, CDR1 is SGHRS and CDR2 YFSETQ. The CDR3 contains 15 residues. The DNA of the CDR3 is TGCGACAGCAGCATTGAAAGTTGGTCCTACAATGAGCAGTTCTTC. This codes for CDSSIESWSYNEQFF.

CDR3 coding DNA: TGTGCCAGCAGTTTTTTCCCTGACCGCAGCTCCTACAATGAGCAGTTCTTC. Translation: CASSFFPDRSSYNEQFF. This chain joins TRBV12-3 or TRBV12-4 and TRBJ2-1, with D hard to call. Trimming removed 3 bases from V and 0 bases from J, with 15 bases in between. The CDR3 spans 17 residues.

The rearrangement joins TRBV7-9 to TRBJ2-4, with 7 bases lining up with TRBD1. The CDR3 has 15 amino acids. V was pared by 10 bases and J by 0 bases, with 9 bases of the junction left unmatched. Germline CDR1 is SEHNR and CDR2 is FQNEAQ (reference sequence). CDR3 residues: CAIDRDSGAKNIQYF. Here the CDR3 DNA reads TGTGCCATCGACCGGGACAGTGGAGCCAAAAACATTCAGTACTTC.

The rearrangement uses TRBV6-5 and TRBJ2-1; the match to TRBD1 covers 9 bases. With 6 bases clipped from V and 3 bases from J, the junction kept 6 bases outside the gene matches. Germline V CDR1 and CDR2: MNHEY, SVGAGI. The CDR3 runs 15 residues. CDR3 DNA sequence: TGTGCCAGCAGACCGACAGGGGGGATCTACAATGAGCAGTTCTTC. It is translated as CASRPTGGIYNEQFF.

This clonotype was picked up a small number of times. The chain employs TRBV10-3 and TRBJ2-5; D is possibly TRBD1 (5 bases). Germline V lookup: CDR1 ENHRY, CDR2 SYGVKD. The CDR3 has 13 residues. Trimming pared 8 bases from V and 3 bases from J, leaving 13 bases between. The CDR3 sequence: CAISRGREETQYF. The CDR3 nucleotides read TGTGCCATCTCCAGAGGCAGGGAAGAGACCCAGTACTTC.

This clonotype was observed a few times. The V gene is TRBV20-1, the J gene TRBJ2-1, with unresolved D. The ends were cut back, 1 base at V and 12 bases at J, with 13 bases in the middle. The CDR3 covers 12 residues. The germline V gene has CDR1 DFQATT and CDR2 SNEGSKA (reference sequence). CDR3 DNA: TGCAGTGCTAGAGGCCCGGGCAGAGTGCAGTTCTTC. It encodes CSARGPGRVQFF.

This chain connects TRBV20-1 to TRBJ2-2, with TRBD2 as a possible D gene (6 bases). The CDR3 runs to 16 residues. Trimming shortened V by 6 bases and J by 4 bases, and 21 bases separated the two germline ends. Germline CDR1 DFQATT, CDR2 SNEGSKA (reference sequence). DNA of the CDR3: TGCAGTGCCCTGGGACGTTCCCGGGGGAGCACCGGGGAGCTGTTTTTT. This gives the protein CSALGRSRGSTGELFF.